This T cell receptor beta chain is from a study of early T cells in non-severe SARS-CoV-2 infection. Overall study context: Chains from this unsorted whole-blood bulk RNA could not be paired. Broader study findings: Anti-spike CD8 specificities were favored by VDJdb matching, whose results missed private and CD4 specificities.

The table lists this clonotype with a few counts. Its antigen is as yet unknown. CDR1 and CDR2 from the germline V gene are SGHAT and FQNNGV. The CDR3 spans 14 residues. The V gene end was trimmed by 2 bases and the J gene end by 6 bases; junction bases not matched to a gene: 6. Attached unique molecular identifiers marked individual cDNA molecules. TCRdb re-called the 5' RACE reads through MiXCR, storing one row per CDR3 protein. The table shows roughly 61,000 distinct CDR3 sequences, with around 14% occurring only once. The chain carries TRBV11-2 and TRBJ2-7; 8 nucleotides align to TRBD1. This specimen was whole blood, taken at baseline. The TCR originated in an adult who was a healthcare worker with PCR-confirmed SARS-CoV-2 infection or an uninfected control (not recorded which). The CDR3 bases are TGTGCCAGCAGCTTATACAGGGGGACGGGCGAGCAGTACTTC. This sequence encodes CASSLYRGTGEQYF. Based on the CDR3 plus reference TRBV11-2 and TRBJ2-7, the full variable domain is EAGVAQSPRYKIIEKRQSVAFWCNPISGHATLYWYQQILGQGPKLLIQFQNNGVVDDSQLPKDRFSAERLKGVDSTLKIQPAKLEDSAVYLCASSLYRGTGEQYFGPGTRLTVT.